The next 12 T cell receptor beta chains were all read from a single sample in a study of T cell repertoires in cytomegalovirus infection. In TCRdb, the reads were re-called with MiXCR into one record per CDR3 protein. The sample lists about 450,000 distinct CDR3 sequences; 30% to 40% were seen once. Sample: PBMCs. These receptor sequences come from a human donor in good health (CMV status not recorded). Some clones in this sample may be carry-over from other donors' samples.

Only a few counts were recorded for this clonotype. This rearrangement joins TRBV5-6 to TRBJ2-1, with TRBD2 matching 13 bases. The CDR3 sequence is 17 residues long. Per the germline V gene, CDR1 is SGHDT and CDR2 is YYEEEE. The V gene end was trimmed by 4 bases and the J gene end by 2 bases; junction bases not matched to a gene: 6. The CDR3 nucleotides are TGTGCCAGCAGCCCGACTAGCGGGGGGACCACCTACAATGAGCAGTTCTTC. This translates into CASSPTSGGTTYNEQFF. The whole variable domain, filled in from reference TRBV5-6 and TRBJ2-1, reads DAGVTQSPTHLIKTRGQQVTLRCSPKSGHDTVSWYQQALGQGPQFIFQYYEEEERQRGNFPDRFSGHQFPNYSSELNVNALLLGDSALYLCASSPTSGGTTYNEQFFGPGTRLTVL.

The rearrangement uses TRBV12-3 or TRBV12-4 and TRBJ2-1; 10 bases are shared with TRBD2. The CDR3 sequence is 15 residues long. J was trimmed by 2 bases and V by 8 bases; bases with no gene match: 6. Written as DNA, the CDR3 is TGTGCCAGCCTAGCGGGGGCAACGGCCTACAATGAGCAGTTCTTC. This sequence encodes CASLAGATAYNEQFF.

This clonotype has more than one count but fewer than ten. The CDR3, as DNA: TGTGCCAGCAGCTTGCAGGGACAAACTCAGCCCCAGCATTTT. This codes for CASSLQGQTQPQHF. J is TRBJ1-5 and V is TRBV5-5; perhaps TRBD1 as D (6 bases). Trimming cost V 1 base and J 6 bases, with 11 bases left between them. The CDR3 totals 14 residues. In germline, CDR1 is SGHKS, CDR2 YYEKEE (reference sequence).

J is TRBJ1-3 and V is TRBV29-1, with D tentatively TRBD1 (6 bases). Germline V gene lookup returns CDR1 SQVTM and CDR2 ANQGSEA. V lost 4 bases and J 0 bases, leaving 10 bases between the germline ends. The CDR3 is 14 residues long. CDR3 amino acids: CSVVQGSSGNTIYF. The DNA of the CDR3 is TGCAGCGTTGTACAGGGATCCTCTGGAAACACCATATATTTT.

A remark on this clonotype: Relative to the germline gene, one junction end is altered; a read error may explain this. The rearrangement uses TRBV9 and TRBJ1-1; the D gene is possibly TRBD1 (5 bases). Germline CDR1 is SGDLS and CDR2 is YYNGEE. The CDR3 extends over 13 amino acids. Here the CDR3 DNA reads TGTGCCAGCAGCGTCGGGGCGAACACTGAAGATTTCTTT. It yields the protein CASSVGANTEDFF. Complete variable domain (other parts from reference TRBV9 and TRBJ1-1): DSGVTQTPKHLITATGQRVTLRCSPRSGDLSVYWYQQSLDQGLQFLIQYYNGEERAKGNILERFSAQQFPDLHSELNLSSLELGDSALYFCASSVGANTEDFFGQGTRLTVV.

This clonotype has more than one count but fewer than ten. The chain has TRBV4-3 and TRBJ1-1, with 7 bases that match TRBD1. Trimming removed 4 bases from V and 1 base from J; junction bases left unmatched: 6. The CDR3 sequence is 15 residues long. Looked up from germline, CDR1 is LGHNA and CDR2 is YSLEER. CDR3 nucleotide sequence: TGCGCCAGCAGCCGAACCGGGACAGCGAACACTGAAGCTTTCTTT. Translated, it gives CASSRTGTANTEAFF.

The rearrangement joins TRBV12-3 or TRBV12-4 to TRBJ1-2, with no clear D. This CDR3 region has 14 residues. V was cut by 6 bases and J by 0 bases, with 11 bases left in between. For the CDR3, the DNA is TGTGCCAGCAGCCAAAACATAGCTAACTATGGCTACACCTTC. Residues: CASSQNIANYGYTF.

With respect to this clonotype: A read error is possible here, since a much larger clone lies one base away. V gene TRBV7-2 combines with J gene TRBJ2-2, with TRBD1 identical over 8 bases. CDR1 is SGHTA and CDR2 is FQGNSA in the germline V gene. The CDR3 contains 15 residues. The DNA for the CDR3 is TGTGCCAGCAGCGGGGACAGGACGAACACCGGGGAGATGTTTTTT. Protein sequence: CASSGDRTNTGEMFF.

The DNA for the CDR3 is TGTGCCAGCAGTGATGAGTGGGTTTACAATGAGCAGTTCTTC. Translated: CASSDEWVYNEQFF. The chain links TRBV6-6 to TRBJ2-1; the D is unclear. The germline V and J ends were trimmed by 5 bases and 4 bases, with 12 bases remaining between them. This CDR3 has 14 residues. CDR1 and CDR2 (germline): MNHNY, SVGAGI (reference sequence).

The chain joins TRBV20-1 to TRBJ1-1; 7 bases line up with TRBD1. Germline V gene lookup returns CDR1 DFQATT and CDR2 SNEGSKA (reference sequence). This CDR3 region has 13 residues. The ends lost 3 bases at V and 3 bases at J; junction bases unmatched: 4. The DNA of the CDR3 is TGCAGTGCTAGGGACAGGTCGGACACTGAAGCTTTCTTT. Protein product: CSARDRSDTEAFF.

This sequence joins TRBV5-6 and TRBJ2-5, with 8 bases aligning to TRBD1. The V segment lost 0 bases and the J segment 5 bases; nucleotides outside the gene matches: 6. Germline V CDR1 and CDR2: SGHDT, YYEEEE. The CDR3 covers 15 residues. CDR3 loop: CASSLGQGAWETQYF. CDR3 in DNA: TGTGCCAGCAGCTTGGGCCAGGGGGCTTGGGAGACCCAGTACTTC.

This clonotype appeared a few times. The rearrangement links TRBV29-1 to TRBJ1-3; 7 nucleotides line up with TRBD1. Germline-derived CDR1 and CDR2 are SQVTM and ANQGSEA. This CDR3 region has 17 residues. J lost 0 bases, V lost 1 base, and 9 bases had no gene match. The CDR3 DNA reads TGCAGCGTTGAAGTGGGGACAGAAGACTACTCTGGAAACACCATATATTTT. Protein: CSVEVGTEDYSGNTIYF.